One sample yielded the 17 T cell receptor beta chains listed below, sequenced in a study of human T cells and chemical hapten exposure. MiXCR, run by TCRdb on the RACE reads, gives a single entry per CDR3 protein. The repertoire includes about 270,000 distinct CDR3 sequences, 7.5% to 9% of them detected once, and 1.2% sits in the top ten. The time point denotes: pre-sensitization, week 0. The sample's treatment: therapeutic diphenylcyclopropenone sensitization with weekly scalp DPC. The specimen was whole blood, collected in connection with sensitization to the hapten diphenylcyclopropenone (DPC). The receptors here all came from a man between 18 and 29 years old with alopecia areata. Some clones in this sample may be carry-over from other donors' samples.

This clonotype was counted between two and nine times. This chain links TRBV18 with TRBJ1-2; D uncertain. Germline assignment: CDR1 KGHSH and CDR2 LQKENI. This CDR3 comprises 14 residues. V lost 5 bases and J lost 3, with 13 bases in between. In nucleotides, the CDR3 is TGTGCCAGCTCAGATTACGACCGCTACTATGGCTACACCTTC. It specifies CASSDYDRYYGYTF.

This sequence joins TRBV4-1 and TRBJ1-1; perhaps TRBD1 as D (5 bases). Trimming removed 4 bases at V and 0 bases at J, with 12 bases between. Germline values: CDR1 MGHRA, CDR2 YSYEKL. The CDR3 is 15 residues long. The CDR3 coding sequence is TGCGCCAGCAGCCTAGACAGATTAATGAACACTGAAGCTTTCTTT. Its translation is CASSLDRLMNTEAFF.

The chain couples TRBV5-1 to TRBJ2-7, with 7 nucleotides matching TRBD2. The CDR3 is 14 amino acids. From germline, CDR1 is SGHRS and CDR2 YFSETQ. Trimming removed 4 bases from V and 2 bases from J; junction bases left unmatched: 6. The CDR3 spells CASSRGVATYEQYF. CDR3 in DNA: TGCGCCAGCAGCCGGGGGGTAGCAACCTACGAGCAGTACTTC.

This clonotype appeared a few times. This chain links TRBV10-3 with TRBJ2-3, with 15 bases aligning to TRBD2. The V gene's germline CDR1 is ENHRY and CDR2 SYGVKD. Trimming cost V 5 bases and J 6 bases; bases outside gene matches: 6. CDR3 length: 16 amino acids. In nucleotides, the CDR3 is TGTGCCATCAGTCAGGGACTAGCGGGGGGCCCGGATACGCAGTATTTT. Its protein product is CAISQGLAGGPDTQYF.

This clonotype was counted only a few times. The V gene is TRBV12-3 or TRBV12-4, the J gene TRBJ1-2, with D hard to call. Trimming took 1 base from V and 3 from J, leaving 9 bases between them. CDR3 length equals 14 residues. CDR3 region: CASSLGRVDYGYTF. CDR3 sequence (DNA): TGTGCCAGCAGTTTAGGGAGGGTTGACTATGGCTACACCTTC.

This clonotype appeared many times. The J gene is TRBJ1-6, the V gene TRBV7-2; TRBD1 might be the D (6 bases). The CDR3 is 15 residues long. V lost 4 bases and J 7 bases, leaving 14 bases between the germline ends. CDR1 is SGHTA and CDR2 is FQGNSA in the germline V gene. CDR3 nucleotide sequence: TGTGCCAGCAGCTCAGGGGTGTTGAACAATTCACCCCTCCACTTT. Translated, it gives CASSSGVLNNSPLHF.

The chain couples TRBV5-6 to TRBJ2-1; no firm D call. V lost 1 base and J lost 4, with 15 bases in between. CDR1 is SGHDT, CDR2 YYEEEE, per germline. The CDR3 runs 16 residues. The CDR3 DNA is TGTGCCAGCAGCTTGTTACCCCAAGTGGGGTACAATGAGCAGTTCTTC. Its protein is CASSLLPQVGYNEQFF.

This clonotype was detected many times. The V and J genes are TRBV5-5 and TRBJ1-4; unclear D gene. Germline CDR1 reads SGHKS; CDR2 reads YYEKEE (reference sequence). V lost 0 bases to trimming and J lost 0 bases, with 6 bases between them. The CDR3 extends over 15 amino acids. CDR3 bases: TGTGCCAGCAGCTTGGGGATTGCAACTAATGAAAAACTGTTTTTT. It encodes CASSLGIATNEKLFF.

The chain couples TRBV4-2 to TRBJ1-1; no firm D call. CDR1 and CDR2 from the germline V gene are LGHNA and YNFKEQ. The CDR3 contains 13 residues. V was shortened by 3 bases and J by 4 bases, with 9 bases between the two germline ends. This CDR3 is CASSHSDGTEAFF. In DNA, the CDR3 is TGTGCCAGCAGCCATTCGGACGGCACTGAAGCTTTCTTT.

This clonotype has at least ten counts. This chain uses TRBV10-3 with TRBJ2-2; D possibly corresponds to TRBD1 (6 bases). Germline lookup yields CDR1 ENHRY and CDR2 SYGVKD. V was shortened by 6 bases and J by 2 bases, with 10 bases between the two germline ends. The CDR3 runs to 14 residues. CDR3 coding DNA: TGTGCCATCAGCCGGACAGACAACACCGGGGAGCTGTTTTTT. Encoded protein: CAISRTDNTGELFF.

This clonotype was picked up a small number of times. The DNA of the CDR3 is TGCGCCAGCAGCTTGGGCCTTAGGACAGCCCCTGCCTTCTATGGCTACACCTTC. Protein sequence: CASSLGLRTAPAFYGYTF. V and J are TRBV5-1 and TRBJ1-2, with a tentative D call TRBD1 (6 bases). Germline CDR1 reads SGHRS; CDR2 reads YFSETQ. This CDR3 has 18 amino acids. V was trimmed by 0 bases and J by 4 bases, leaving 22 bases between them.

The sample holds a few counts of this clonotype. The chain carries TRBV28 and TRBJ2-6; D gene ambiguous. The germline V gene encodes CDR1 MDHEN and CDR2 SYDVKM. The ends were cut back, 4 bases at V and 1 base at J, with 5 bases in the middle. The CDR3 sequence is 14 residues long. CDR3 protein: CASSSLSGANVLTF. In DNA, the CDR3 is TGTGCCAGCAGTTCCCTTTCTGGGGCCAACGTCCTGACTTTC.

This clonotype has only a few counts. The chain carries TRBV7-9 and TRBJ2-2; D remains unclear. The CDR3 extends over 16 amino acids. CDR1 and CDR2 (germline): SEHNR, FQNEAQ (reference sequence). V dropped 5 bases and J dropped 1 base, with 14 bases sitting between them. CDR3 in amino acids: CASSPLLGLNTGELFF. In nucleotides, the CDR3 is TGTGCCAGCAGCCCCCTCCTAGGGTTGAACACCGGGGAGCTGTTTTTT.

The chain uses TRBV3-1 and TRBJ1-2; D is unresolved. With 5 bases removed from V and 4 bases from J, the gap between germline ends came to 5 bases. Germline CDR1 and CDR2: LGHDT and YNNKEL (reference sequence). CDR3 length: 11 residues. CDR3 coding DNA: TGTGCCAGCAGCTCGACCTATGGCTACACCTTC. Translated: CASSSTYGYTF.

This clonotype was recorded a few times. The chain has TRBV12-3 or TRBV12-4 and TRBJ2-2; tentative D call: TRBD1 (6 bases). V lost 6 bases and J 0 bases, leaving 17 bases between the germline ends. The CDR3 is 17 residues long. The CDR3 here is CASRPAWDTPNTGELFF. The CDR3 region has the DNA TGTGCCAGCAGGCCAGCCTGGGACACCCCGAACACCGGGGAGCTGTTTTTT.

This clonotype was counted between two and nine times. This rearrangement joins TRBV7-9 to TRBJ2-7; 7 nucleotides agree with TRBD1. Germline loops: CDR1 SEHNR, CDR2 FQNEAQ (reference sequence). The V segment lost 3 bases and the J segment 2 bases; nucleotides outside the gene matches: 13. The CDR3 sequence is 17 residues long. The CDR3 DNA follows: TGTGCCAGCAGCTTTTCTCCTGGGGGTACAGGGGCCTACGAGCAGTACTTC. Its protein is CASSFSPGGTGAYEQYF.

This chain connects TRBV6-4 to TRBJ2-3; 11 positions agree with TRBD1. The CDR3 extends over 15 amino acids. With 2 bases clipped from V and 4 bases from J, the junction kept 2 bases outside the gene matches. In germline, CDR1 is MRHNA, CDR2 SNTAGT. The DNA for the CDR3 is TGTGCCAGCAGTGACGGGACAGGGGGGTCAGATACGCAGTATTTT. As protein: CASSDGTGGSDTQYF.